These 32 T cell receptor beta chains originate from one sample sequenced in a study of human T cells and chemical hapten exposure. TCRdb fed the RACE reads into MiXCR, producing one record per CDR3 protein. In the table there are 80,000 to 100,000 distinct CDR3 sequences, about a tenth of which are singletons. Time point of the sample: pre-sensitization, week 0. Indicated treatment: therapeutic diphenylcyclopropenone sensitization with weekly scalp DPC. The sequenced sample was whole blood, obtained in connection with sensitization to the hapten diphenylcyclopropenone (DPC). The source is an older woman with alopecia areata. Some clones in this sample may be carry-over from other donors' samples.

This clonotype was counted ten times or more. The chain uses TRBV18 and TRBJ2-2; 7 bases line up with TRBD1. The CDR3 extends over 15 amino acids. V lost 6 bases, J lost 4 bases, and 8 bases stayed unmatched. Germline assignment: CDR1 KGHSH and CDR2 LQKENI. CDR3 sequence (DNA): TGTGCCAGCTCCATAGACAGGGAAATCACCGGGGAGCTGTTTTTT. Translated, it gives CASSIDREITGELFF.

This clonotype was picked up a small number of times. The chain carries TRBV5-6 and TRBJ2-3, with D maybe TRBD1 (5 bases). Trimming removed 0 bases at V and 0 bases at J, with 8 bases between. This CDR3 comprises 15 residues. Germline V gives CDR1 SGHDT, CDR2 YYEEEE. This CDR3 is CASSLGGRSTDTQYF. CDR3 nucleotide sequence: TGTGCCAGCAGCTTGGGGGGCCGGAGCACAGATACGCAGTATTTT.

The chain recombines TRBV20-1 with TRBJ2-7, with 14 bases that match TRBD2. The CDR3 has 16 residues. V was pared by 3 bases and J by 3 bases, with 7 bases of the junction left unmatched. CDR1 and CDR2 from the germline V gene are DFQATT and SNEGSKA (reference sequence). CDR3 bases: TGCAGTGCTAGTGGACTAGCGGGGGGACTGAGCTACGAGCAGTACTTC. The encoded protein is CSASGLAGGLSYEQYF.

This clonotype was observed many times. The V and J genes are TRBV7-3 and TRBJ1-6, with a weak D call TRBD1 (5 bases). The V end was cut by 4 bases, the J end by 6 bases, with 16 bases between. The germline V gene encodes CDR1 SGHTA and CDR2 FQGTGA. This CDR3 comprises 16 residues. The CDR3 sequence is CASSSPAGDRNSPLHF. DNA for the CDR3: TGTGCCAGCAGCTCACCCGCGGGGGATCGTAATTCACCCCTCCACTTT.

In its sample, this clonotype was seen a few times. The chain couples TRBV5-4 to TRBJ2-5; D is unclear. The V end was cut by 3 bases, the J end by 3 bases, with 12 bases between. This CDR3 is 14 amino acids long. Per the germline V gene, CDR1 is SGHNT and CDR2 is YYREEE (reference sequence). The CDR3 region has the DNA TGTGCCAGCAGCTACCAACCGTCCAAAGAGACCCAGTACTTC. Translation gives CASSYQPSKETQYF.

This clonotype was counted many times. The chain recombines TRBV6-2 or TRBV6-3 with TRBJ1-5, with D perhaps matching TRBD1 (5 bases). This CDR3 has 14 residues. V lost 5 bases and J 1 base, leaving 9 bases between the germline ends. Per germline, CDR1 MNHEY and CDR2 SVGEGT. Here the CDR3 DNA reads TGTGCCAGCAGTAACCGGGACAGCAATCAGCCCCAGCATTTT. Its protein is CASSNRDSNQPQHF.

This rearrangement joins TRBV7-2 to TRBJ2-5; TRBD2 matches at 11 bases. This CDR3 spans 17 amino acids. The J segment lost 0 bases and the V segment lost 5 bases, leaving 8 bases of the junction unmatched. Germline V gene data show CDR1 as SGHTA and CDR2 as FQGNSA. The CDR3 coding sequence is TGTGCCAGCAGCCCACAAAGACTAGCGGGACACCAAGAGACCCAGTACTTC. It yields the protein CASSPQRLAGHQETQYF.

This clonotype was found many times. The DNA of the CDR3 is TGTGCCAGCAGTGAAAGGGGACTAGGGATGAACACCGGGGAGCTGTTTTTT. Protein: CASSERGLGMNTGELFF. The rearrangement joins TRBV2 to TRBJ2-2; 8 nucleotides match TRBD2. Germline assignment: CDR1 SNHLY and CDR2 FYNNEI. V dropped 2 bases and J dropped 1; count of bases not matched to a gene: 6. The CDR3 is 17 amino acids. The variable domain in full, completed from reference TRBV2 and TRBJ2-2, reads EPEVTQTPSHQVTQMGQEVILRCVPISNHLYFYWYRQILGQKVEFLVSFYNNEISEKSEIFDDQFSVERPDGSNFTLKIRSTKLEDSAMYFCASSERGLGMNTGELFFGEGSRLTVL.

This clonotype was observed many times. The DNA for the CDR3 is TGTGCCAGCAGTGGACAGGGGGGGAGACCCGCAAACACTGAAGCTTTCTTT. Amino acids: CASSGQGGRPANTEAFF. The gene calls are TRBV12-3 or TRBV12-4 and TRBJ1-1; 10 nucleotides align to TRBD1. The CDR3 contains 17 residues. V shed 5 bases, J shed 2 bases, and the junction held 11 bases outside the gene matches.

This clonotype occurred once. V and J are TRBV7-8 and TRBJ2-4; D remains unclear. Deletions cut 5 bases from V and 0 bases from J, with 5 bases between. The CDR3 extends over 13 amino acids. Germline CDR1 SGHVS, CDR2 FQNEAQ. CDR3 protein: CASSAGAKNIQYF. The CDR3 coding sequence is TGTGCCAGCAGCGCTGGAGCCAAAAACATTCAGTACTTC.

Many counts were recorded for this clonotype. This sequence joins TRBV18 and TRBJ1-2; maybe TRBD1 (5 bases). The CDR3 sequence is 11 residues long. V dropped 5 bases and J dropped 4 bases, with 5 bases sitting between them. CDR1 KGHSH and CDR2 LQKENI come from the germline V gene. The CDR3: CASSTGYGYTF. CDR3 nucleotides: TGTGCCAGCTCAACAGGCTATGGCTACACCTTC.

V is TRBV11-2 and J is TRBJ1-3, with D tentatively TRBD1 (5 bases). The CDR3 spans 14 residues. Trimming took off 4 bases at V and 5 bases at J, with 12 bases between the two ends. Germline values: CDR1 SGHAT, CDR2 FQNNGV. The CDR3 sequence: CASSSQGSRNTIYF. The CDR3 nucleotides are TGTGCCAGCAGCTCGCAGGGTTCGCGAAACACCATATATTTT.

With regard to this clonotype: At one end the junction does not follow the germline gene, possibly because of a read error. The chain couples TRBV7-7 to TRBJ2-2; the D gene is possibly TRBD1 (6 bases). CDR1 and CDR2 from the germline V gene are SSHAT and FNYEAQ (reference sequence). The CDR3 has 15 residues. Here the CDR3 reads CASSFAGTSTGELFF. The CDR3 DNA follows: TGTGCTAGCAGCTTCGCCGGGACAAGCACCGGGGAGCTGTTTTTT.

CDR3 protein: CASGEEFFNEQFF. CDR3 bases: TGCGCCAGCGGGGAAGAGTTCTTCAATGAGCAGTTCTTC. The chain joins TRBV5-1 to TRBJ2-1, with D hard to call. Looked up from germline, CDR1 is SGHRS and CDR2 is YFSETQ. CDR3 size: 13 residues. V lost 7 bases to trimming and J lost 6 bases, with 14 bases between them.

The chain combines TRBV7-8 with TRBJ1-3, with D unclear. The germline V gene has CDR1 SGHVS and CDR2 FQNEAQ. Trimming shortened V by 3 bases and J by 3 bases, and 12 bases separated the two germline ends. The CDR3 consists of 15 residues. The CDR3 coding sequence is TGTGCCAGCAGCTTGATCATTTCTGGTGGAAACACCATATATTTT. Translation: CASSLIISGGNTIYF.

This clonotype came up a few times. The chain uses TRBV12-3 or TRBV12-4 and TRBJ1-2, with D possibly being TRBD1 (6 bases). The CDR3 spans 13 residues. Trimming stripped 5 bases from V and 4 bases from J, with 11 bases between. CDR3 coding DNA: TGTGCCAGCAGTAGGACAGAGGGCTATGGCTACACCTTC. Amino acids: CASSRTEGYGYTF.

This clonotype has ten or more counts. The chain employs TRBV7-9 and TRBJ2-7; 11 bases are shared with TRBD1. This CDR3 is 19 amino acids long. Germline CDR1 is SEHNR and CDR2 is FQNEAQ (reference sequence). With 3 bases clipped from V and 2 bases from J, the junction kept 15 bases outside the gene matches. CDR3 region: CASSFPNRAGQGATYEQYF. CDR3 coding DNA: TGTGCCAGCAGCTTCCCGAACCGGGCCGGACAGGGGGCAACCTACGAGCAGTACTTC.

This clonotype appeared many times. The V gene is TRBV10-3, the J gene TRBJ2-3; D is ambiguous. Germline CDR1 is ENHRY and CDR2 is SYGVKD. The CDR3 runs to 15 residues. The V end lost 7 bases, the J end lost 4 bases, and 18 bases lay between the germline ends. The CDR3 spells CAITKVAAPADTQYF. The CDR3 region has the DNA TGTGCCATCACTAAGGTTGCGGCCCCCGCAGATACGCAGTATTTT.

The rearrangement uses TRBV6-1 and TRBJ1-4, with TRBD1 matching 10 bases. The CDR3 is 14 amino acids. The germline gives CDR1 MNHNS, CDR2 SASEGT. V was clipped by 8 bases and J by 7 bases; unmatched bases: 7. This CDR3 is CASVWGQGSEKLFF. DNA for the CDR3: TGTGCCAGCGTCTGGGGACAGGGGTCTGAAAAACTGTTTTTT.

This clonotype was seen repeatedly, ten times or more. CDR3 nucleotide sequence: TGTGCCAGCCGCGGCGGGGGACTTAATACGCAGTATTTT. Translating gives CASRGGGLNTQYF. The chain uses TRBV9 and TRBJ2-3; 7 bases align to TRBD2. CDR1 is SGDLS, CDR2 YYNGEE, per germline. J was trimmed by 7 bases and V by 7 bases; bases with no gene match: 9. This CDR3 region has 13 residues.

Regarding this clonotype: Its ends do not fully match the called genes, so a read error is possible. This rearrangement joins TRBV7-9 to TRBJ2-1; D is perhaps TRBD2 (5 bases). The germline gives CDR1 SEHNR, CDR2 FQNEAQ (reference sequence). This CDR3 spans 12 amino acids. The CDR3 sequence is CATSGPPQKQFF. CDR3 bases: TGTGCCACCAGCGGTCCCCCCCAGAAGCAGTTCTTC.

This sequence joins TRBV19 and TRBJ1-2; perhaps TRBD1 as D (6 bases). Trimming stripped 7 bases from V and 6 bases from J, with 15 bases between. The CDR3 runs 13 residues. Germline V lookup: CDR1 LNHDA, CDR2 SQIVND (reference sequence). CDR3 protein: CASKTRGMHGYTF. In DNA form, the CDR3 reads TGTGCCAGTAAGACCAGGGGAATGCATGGCTACACCTTC.

This clonotype has ten or more counts. This chain joins TRBV29-1 and TRBJ1-2; D is perhaps TRBD1 (5 bases). With 0 bases removed from V and 5 bases from J, the gap between germline ends came to 13 bases. Per the germline V gene, CDR1 is SQVTM and CDR2 is ANQGSEA. This CDR3 comprises 14 residues. The CDR3 DNA reads as TGCAGCGTTGAAGATGAATCAGGGTCTTATGGCTACACCTTC. This encodes CSVEDESGSYGYTF.

This clonotype has ten or more counts. The V and J genes are TRBV10-2 and TRBJ2-3, with 8 bases aligning to TRBD2. The CDR3 loop spans 13 amino acids. V was pared by 7 bases and J by 6 bases, with 6 bases of the junction left unmatched. Germline V gene sequence: CDR1 WSHSY, CDR2 SAAADI. CDR3 protein: CASTRGEGDTQYF. The CDR3 DNA reads TGCGCCAGCACGCGGGGGGAGGGGGATACGCAGTATTTT.

This clonotype turned up a few times. In DNA, the CDR3 is TGTGCCAGCAGTTGGAGGGGGGCGCGGACTGAAGCTTTCTTT. It translates to CASSWRGARTEAFF. The V and J genes are TRBV6-5 and TRBJ1-1; D is possibly TRBD1 (6 bases). Germline CDR1 reads MNHEY; CDR2 reads SVGAGI. Trimming removed 4 bases at V and 5 bases at J, with 14 bases between. This CDR3 contains 14 residues.

This clonotype was picked up many times. The chain is built from TRBV6-2 or TRBV6-3 and TRBJ2-1; no clear D. V dropped 2 bases and J dropped 3 bases, with 5 bases sitting between them. Germline CDR1 and CDR2: MNHEY and SVGEGT. The CDR3 spans 13 residues. This CDR3 is CASSYDGYNEQFF. CDR3 DNA sequence: TGTGCCAGCAGTTACGACGGCTACAATGAGCAGTTCTTC.

The V gene is TRBV20-1, the J gene TRBJ2-3; D may be TRBD1 (6 bases). V was pared by 2 bases and J by 9 bases, with 15 bases between. The germline CDR1 and CDR2 sequences are DFQATT and SNEGSKA (reference sequence). The CDR3 is 13 residues long. This chain's CDR3 is CSARKQGFETQYF. The CDR3 nucleotides read TGCAGTGCTAGAAAACAGGGTTTTGAGACGCAGTATTTT.

The V gene is TRBV7-6, the J gene TRBJ2-2, with 9 bases fitting TRBD1. CDR1 and CDR2 (germline): SGHVS, FNYEAQ. Unmatched junction bases numbered 3, after V lost 5 bases and J lost 2 bases. The CDR3 consists of 15 residues. CDR3 nucleotide sequence: TGTGCCAGCAGCCTGGGACAGGGAAACACCGGGGAGCTGTTTTTT. Amino acids: CASSLGQGNTGELFF.

This chain connects TRBV6-1 to TRBJ2-5; D may be TRBD2 (5 bases). V was pared by 6 bases and J by 2 bases, with 10 bases between. CDR1 MNHNS and CDR2 SASEGT come from the germline V gene. The CDR3 spans 13 residues. DNA of the CDR3: TGTGCCAGCAGCGTCGGACTGCAAGAGACCCAGTACTTC. The encoded protein is CASSVGLQETQYF.

The genes are TRBV27 and TRBJ2-1; 7 bases fit TRBD1. V shed 6 bases, J shed 2 bases, and the junction held 7 bases outside the gene matches. From germline, CDR1 is MNHEY and CDR2 SMNVEV (reference sequence). The CDR3 is 15 residues long. The CDR3 sequence is CASRPTGTAYNEQFF. CDR3 DNA: TGTGCCAGCAGACCCACCGGGACAGCCTACAATGAGCAGTTCTTC.

This clonotype came up a few times. The chain carries TRBV11-2 and TRBJ1-1; D ambiguous. Per germline, CDR1 SGHAT and CDR2 FQNNGV. This CDR3 contains 12 residues. Trimming left V 1 base short and J 5 bases short, with 5 bases between. CDR3 in amino acids: CASSLVRTEAFF. The CDR3 bases are TGTGCCAGCAGCTTAGTAAGGACTGAAGCTTTCTTT.

This clonotype was counted only a few times. This chain joins TRBV27 and TRBJ1-5, with D maybe TRBD1 (5 bases). Between the trimmed V and J ends, which lost 5 bases and 0 bases, there was a span of 23 bases. The CDR3 sequence is 19 residues long. Germline lookup yields CDR1 MNHEY and CDR2 SMNVEV (reference sequence). This CDR3 reads CASSPTGTGYENSNQPQHF. CDR3 nucleotides: TGTGCCAGCAGTCCCACCGGCACAGGCTACGAAAATAGCAATCAGCCCCAGCATTTT.